This T cell receptor beta chain was sequenced during a study of T-cell reconstitution after alpha-beta-depleted transplantation in children. This clonotype was detected ten times or more. Its antigen is unidentified. Study-wide results and limits: Surviving recipient T cells and intrathymic progenitors accounted for some patients' high TCRbeta diversity at day 60. T-cell counts and diversity were attributed mostly to newly produced T cells one year after transplant. Expanded graft clones, several hundred of them, were reportedly the source of alpha-beta T cells about two months after transplant.

Unique molecular identifiers were incorporated when the TCRbeta library was constructed. TCRdb reprocessed the PCR reads via MiXCR and lists one record per CDR3 protein. There are fewer than 350,000 distinct CDR3 sequences in the sample; about 7.3% occur only once, and 9.1% lies in the top ten. The CDR3 loop spans 19 amino acids. Germline V CDR1 and CDR2: SGHDT, YYEEEE. With V trimmed by 4 bases and J by 0 bases, 8 bases remained unmatched. The TCR comes from a female patient between 2 and 15 years old who had a stem cell transplant for Fanconi anemia, so the T cells may come from the graft donor. The V gene is TRBV5-6, the J gene TRBJ2-2; 14 bases match TRBD2. The sample consisted of peripheral blood, taken 360 days after TCRalphabeta/CD19-depleted stem cell transplant. CDR3 sequence (DNA): TGTGCCAGCAGCCCTAGGACTAGCGGGAGGTGGTCGAACACCGGGGAGCTGTTTTTT. Encoded protein: CASSPRTSGRWSNTGELFF.